Below, one T cell receptor (beta chain) is given with its context. This sample is drawn from a study of prognosis after radiotherapy for stage I lung cancer. The authors amplified TCR beta CDR3 from genomic DNA using two-round multiplex PCR. It was primers specific to each TRBV and TRBJ gene that first-round PCR used. Second-round PCR used universal primers. In TCRdb, the multiplex PCR reads were re-called with MiXCR into one record per CDR3 protein. This sample has about 12,000 distinct CDR3 sequences, with 45% to 65% found just once. Sequenced material: PBMCs, taken before or after stereotactic body radiation therapy (not recorded which). This TCR derives from a donor aged 50 or older with non-small cell lung cancer.

Here the CDR3 reads CATTLTTGLSGANVLTF. CDR3 in DNA: TGTGCCACCACCCTAACAACGGGGCTCTCTGGGGCCAACGTCCTGACTTTC. The rearrangement joins TRBV6-2 or TRBV6-3 to TRBJ2-6; either TRBD1 or TRBD2 may supply D (5 bases each). CDR1 is MNHEY, CDR2 SVGEGT, per germline. This CDR3 comprises 17 residues. V was trimmed by 10 bases and J by 0 bases, leaving 19 bases between them.